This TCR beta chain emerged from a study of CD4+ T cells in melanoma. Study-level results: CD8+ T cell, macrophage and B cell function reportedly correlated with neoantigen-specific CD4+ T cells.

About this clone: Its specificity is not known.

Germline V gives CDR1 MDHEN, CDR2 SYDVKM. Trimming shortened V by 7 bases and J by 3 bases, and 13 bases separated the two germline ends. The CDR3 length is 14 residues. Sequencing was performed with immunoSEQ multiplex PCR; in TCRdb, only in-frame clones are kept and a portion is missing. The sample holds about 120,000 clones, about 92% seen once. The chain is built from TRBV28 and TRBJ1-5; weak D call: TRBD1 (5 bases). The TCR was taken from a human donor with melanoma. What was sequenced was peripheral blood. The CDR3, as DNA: TGTGCCAGCAACTCCCCCAGGGCCAATCAGCCCCAGCATTTT. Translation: CASNSPRANQPQHF.